Listed below are T cell receptor beta chains from one sample, sequenced in a study of CD8+CD57+ T cells in acquired aplastic anemia. MiXCR, run by TCRdb on the reads, gives a single entry per CDR3 protein. The sample lists about 71,000 distinct CDR3 sequences, 54% seen once, with about 8.9% in the top ten. Sequenced sample: sorted CD4+, CD8+, or CD8+CD57+ T cells (not recorded which) from PBMCs. The receptors originated from a human donor in good health, serving as a control. The CDR3 runs from the conserved cysteine through the conserved F or W. D genes are given only for firm matches. Clone size is stated in some rows and not others, as once, few, many or a class when expanded.

D gene	V gene	J gene	clone size	CDR3 protein	CDR3 DNA
TRBD1	TRBV27	TRBJ2-7	many	CASSQGTGGYEQYF	TGTGCCAGCAGTCAGGGGACAGGGGGCTACGAGCAGTACTTC
-	TRBV9	TRBJ2-2	-	CASSKAGELFF	TGTGCCAGCAGCAAGGCAGGGGAGCTGTTTTTT
TRBD1	TRBV7-2	TRBJ2-7	-	CASSTAGTGVYEQYF	TGTGCCAGCAGCACCGCCGGAACAGGGGTCTACGAGCAGTACTTC
-	TRBV20-1	TRBJ1-5	-	CSAHRDNNQPQHF	TGCAGTGCTCACCGGGACAACAATCAGCCCCAGCATTTT
TRBD2	TRBV10-3	TRBJ2-1	-	CAISETSGNYNEQFF	TGTGCCATCAGTGAGACTAGCGGGAACTACAATGAGCAGTTCTTC
-	TRBV20-1	TRBJ2-7	-	CSACEQYF	TGCAGTGCCTGCGAGCAGTACTTC
-	TRBV6-1	TRBJ1-1	many	CASAAAENTEAFF	TGTGCCAGCGCTGCGGCGGAGAACACTGAAGCTTTCTTT
TRBD1	TRBV29-1	TRBJ2-5	once	CSVEVSWTGYQQTQYF	TGCAGCGTTGAAGTTTCCTGGACAGGGTACCAACAGACCCAGTACTTC
TRBD1	TRBV20-1	TRBJ1-6	-	CSAQGGWYSPLHF	TGCAGTGCTCAAGGGGGCTGGTATTCACCCCTCCACTTT
TRBD2	TRBV24-1	TRBJ2-3	-	CATSAGGSSTDTQYF	TGTGCCACCAGTGCGGGGGGATCTAGCACAGATACGCAGTATTTT
-	TRBV6-1	TRBJ2-7	many	CASTRSSYEQYF	TGTGCCAGCACAAGGAGCTCCTACGAGCAGTACTTC
-	TRBV12-3/TRBV12-4	TRBJ1-1	many	CASSPSTDEAFF	TGTGCCAGCAGTCCCTCGACAGATGAAGCTTTCTTT
TRBD1	TRBV13	TRBJ1-2	many	CASSLGTVPFLSNYGYTF	TGTGCCAGCAGCCTGGGGACAGTACCCTTTTTATCGAACTATGGCTACACCTTC
-	TRBV9	TRBJ2-5	once	CASSVGLAETQYF	TGTGCCAGCAGCGTAGGCCTAGCTGAGACCCAGTACTTC
TRBD2	TRBV11-1	TRBJ2-2	many	CASSPHGTSGRGWNTGELFF	TGTGCCAGCAGCCCACACGGGACTAGCGGGAGGGGTTGGAACACCGGGGAGCTGTTTTTT
TRBD2	TRBV19	TRBJ2-1	many	CASSISLAGGPIGYNEQFF	TGTGCCAGTAGTATATCACTAGCGGGAGGGCCCATAGGGTACAATGAGCAGTTCTTC
-	TRBV29-1	TRBJ2-7	-	CSVEDQGIHEQYF	TGCAGCGTTGAAGATCAAGGGATCCACGAGCAGTACTTC
-	TRBV24-1	TRBJ1-3	many	CATSDSPAGNTIYF	TGTGCCACCAGTGATTCCCCCGCGGGAAACACCATATATTTT
TRBD1	TRBV29-1	TRBJ2-1	once	CSVEVSWTGSYNEQFF	TGCAGCGTTGAAGTTTCCTGGACAGGGTCCTACAATGAGCAGTTCTTC
TRBD2	TRBV11-1	TRBJ2-1	-	CASSPMRAGGIYNEQFF	TGTGCCAGCAGCCCCATGCGAGCGGGAGGAATCTACAATGAGCAGTTCTTC
-	TRBV6-1	TRBJ2-7	-	CVSGVKDYEQYF	TGTGTCAGCGGTGTAAAGGACTACGAGCAGTACTTC
-	TRBV7-3	TRBJ2-7	-	CASSLITGYEQYF	TGTGCCAGCAGCTTGATCACAGGCTACGAGCAGTACTTC
TRBD1	TRBV6-1	TRBJ1-6	many	CASSEVTGDNSPLHF	TGTGCCAGCAGTGAAGTCACAGGGGACAATTCACCCCTCCACTTT
-	TRBV2	TRBJ1-2	-	CASVEETVNYGYTF	TGTGCCAGCGTCGAAGAGACAGTCAACTATGGCTACACCTTC
TRBD1	TRBV13	TRBJ1-2	-	CASSAGTGGDYGYTF	TGTGCCAGCAGCGCGGGGACAGGCGGAGACTATGGCTACACCTTC
TRBD1	TRBV15	TRBJ2-1	few	CATRGRDRANNEQFF	TGTGCCACCAGAGGACGGGACAGGGCGAATAATGAGCAGTTCTTC
-	TRBV2	TRBJ2-1	-	CASGGEQFF	TGTGCCAGTGGGGGGGAGCAGTTCTTC
-	TRBV10-1	TRBJ1-6	-	CASSEWAGDNSPLHF	TGCGCCAGCAGTGAGTGGGCCGGGGATAATTCACCCCTCCACTTT
-	TRBV7-2	TRBJ1-6	-	CASSLYPGPNSPLHF	TGTGCCAGCAGCTTATACCCGGGACCTAATTCACCCCTCCACTTT
TRBD1	TRBV5-1	TRBJ2-1	many	CASSMTGQGASVNEQFF	TGCGCCAGCAGCATGACGGGACAGGGGGCTTCTGTCAATGAGCAGTTCTTC
-	TRBV25-1	TRBJ2-7	-	CASSPVGLKSYEQYF	TGTGCCAGCAGCCCGGTCGGACTGAAGTCCTACGAGCAGTACTTC
-	TRBV12-5	TRBJ1-1	many	CASGSGEKYTEAFF	TGTGCTAGTGGCTCCGGGGAGAAATACACTGAAGCTTTCTTT
-	TRBV2	TRBJ1-4	few	CASSESRWTNGKLFF	TGTGCCAGCAGTGAAAGTCGGTGGACTAATGGAAAACTGTTTTTT
TRBD1	TRBV4-2	TRBJ1-6	many	CASSQTTGTGNYSPLHF	TGTGCCAGCAGCCAAACCACCGGGACAGGGAACTATTCACCCCTCCACTTT
-	TRBV11-1	TRBJ2-3	-	CASSLAGGLTDTQYF	TGTGCCAGCAGCTTAGCGGGCGGGCTCACAGATACGCAGTATTTT
-	TRBV5-1	TRBJ2-7	many	CASSLSDITYEQYF	TGCGCCAGCAGCTTGAGTGACATCACCTACGAGCAGTACTTC
-	TRBV29-1	TRBJ1-2	few	CRVGGMINYGYTF	TGCAGGGTCGGGGGGATGATAAACTATGGCTACACCTTC
-	TRBV30	TRBJ1-4	-	CAWSNPGPNEKLFF	TGTGCCTGGAGTAACCCAGGCCCTAATGAAAAACTGTTTTTT
TRBD1	TRBV7-6	TRBJ2-1	-	CASSFNRGNEQFF	TGTGCCAGCAGCTTTAACAGGGGCAATGAGCAGTTCTTC
-	TRBV7-8	TRBJ2-7	-	CASSSVGSYEQYF	TGTGCCAGCAGCTCCGTGGGCTCCTACGAGCAGTACTTC
TRBD2	TRBV3-1	TRBJ2-1	many	CASSKGLADYNEQFF	TGTGCCAGCAGCAAGGGACTAGCGGATTACAATGAGCAGTTCTTC
TRBD1	TRBV29-1	TRBJ2-7	-	CSVLVRTGNYEQYF	TGCAGCGTCCTCGTTAGGACAGGGAACTACGAGCAGTACTTC
TRBD1	TRBV27	TRBJ1-2	many	CASSFTTGATNYGYTF	TGTGCCAGCAGTTTTACCACAGGGGCGACTAACTATGGCTACACCTTC
TRBD1	TRBV6-5	TRBJ1-2	-	CASSSLDRGDGYTF	TGTGCCAGCAGTTCCCTGGACAGGGGCGATGGCTACACCTTC
-	TRBV24-1	TRBJ2-1	-	CATSDLQSWDEQFF	TGTGCCACCAGTGATTTGCAGTCCTGGGATGAGCAGTTCTTC
TRBD1	TRBV5-4	TRBJ2-7	many	CASSAGTGDPEQYF	TGTGCCAGCAGCGCCGGGACAGGGGATCCCGAGCAGTACTTC
TRBD1	TRBV10-3	TRBJ1-5	-	CASATGWDQPQHF	TGTGCCAGCGCGACAGGGTGGGATCAGCCCCAGCATTTT
-	TRBV7-9	TRBJ2-5	many	CASSPPFERQETQYF	TGTGCCAGCAGCCCGCCTTTTGAGCGGCAAGAGACCCAGTACTTC